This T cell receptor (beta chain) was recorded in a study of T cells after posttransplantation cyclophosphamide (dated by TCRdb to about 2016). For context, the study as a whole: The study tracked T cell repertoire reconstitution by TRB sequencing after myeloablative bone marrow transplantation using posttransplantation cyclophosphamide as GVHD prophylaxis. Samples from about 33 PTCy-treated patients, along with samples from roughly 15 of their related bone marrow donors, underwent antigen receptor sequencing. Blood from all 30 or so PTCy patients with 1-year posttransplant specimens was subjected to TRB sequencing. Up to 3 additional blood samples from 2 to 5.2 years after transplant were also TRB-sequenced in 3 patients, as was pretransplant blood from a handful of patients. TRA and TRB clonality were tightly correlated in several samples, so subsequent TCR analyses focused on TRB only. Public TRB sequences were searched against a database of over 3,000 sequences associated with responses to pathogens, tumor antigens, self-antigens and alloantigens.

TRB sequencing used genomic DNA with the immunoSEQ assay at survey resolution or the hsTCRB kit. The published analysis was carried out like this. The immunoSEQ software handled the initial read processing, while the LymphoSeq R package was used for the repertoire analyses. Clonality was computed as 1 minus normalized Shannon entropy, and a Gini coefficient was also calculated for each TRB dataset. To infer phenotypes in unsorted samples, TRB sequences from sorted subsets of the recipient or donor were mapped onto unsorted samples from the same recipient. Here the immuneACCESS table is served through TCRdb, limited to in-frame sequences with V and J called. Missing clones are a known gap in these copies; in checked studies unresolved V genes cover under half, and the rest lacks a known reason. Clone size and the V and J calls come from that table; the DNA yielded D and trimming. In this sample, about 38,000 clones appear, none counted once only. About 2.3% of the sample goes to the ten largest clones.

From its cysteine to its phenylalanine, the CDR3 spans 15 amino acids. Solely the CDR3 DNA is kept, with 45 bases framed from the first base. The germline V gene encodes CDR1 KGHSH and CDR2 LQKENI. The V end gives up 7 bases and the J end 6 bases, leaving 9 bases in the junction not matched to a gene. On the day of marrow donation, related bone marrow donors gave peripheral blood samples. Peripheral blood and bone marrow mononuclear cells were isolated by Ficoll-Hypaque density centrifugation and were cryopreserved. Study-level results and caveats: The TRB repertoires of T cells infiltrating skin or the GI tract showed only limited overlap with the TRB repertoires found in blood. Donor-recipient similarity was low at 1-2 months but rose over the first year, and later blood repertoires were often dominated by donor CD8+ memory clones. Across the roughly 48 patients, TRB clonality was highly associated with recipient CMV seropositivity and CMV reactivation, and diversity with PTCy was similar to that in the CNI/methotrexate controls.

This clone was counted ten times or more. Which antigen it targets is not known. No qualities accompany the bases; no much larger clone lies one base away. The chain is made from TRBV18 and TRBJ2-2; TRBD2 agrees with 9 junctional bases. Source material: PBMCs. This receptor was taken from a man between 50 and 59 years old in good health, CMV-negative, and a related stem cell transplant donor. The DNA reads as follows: TGTGCCAGCTTTCAAGGGACTAGCTTGTCCGGGGAGCTGTTTTTT. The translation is CASFQGTSLSGELFF.